One and the same sample provided the 12 T cell receptor beta chains below, sequenced in a study of T cell changes during pregnancy in multiple sclerosis. This table comes from immunoSEQ multiplex PCR, and its TCRdb copy is limited to in-frame clones, with some not included. The data contain under 50,000 clones, about nine tenths of them singletons. The specimen comprised CD4+ T cells from peripheral blood mononuclear cells, sampled in the first trimester of pregnancy. The receptors originated from a female donor in good health, enrolled as a control in a pregnancy study.

The rearrangement links TRBV6-5 to TRBJ2-7; 7 bases line up with TRBD1. The CDR3 is 12 amino acids. Trimming took 2 bases from V and 13 from J; bases not matched to a gene: 8. Germline-derived CDR1 and CDR2 are MNHEY and SVGAGI. CDR3 DNA: TGTGCCAGCAGTTACCGTTCCGGGACAGAATACTTC. Its protein product is CASSYRSGTEYF.

This chain uses TRBV5-1 with TRBJ2-5; 9 bases are a match to TRBD1. The CDR3 contains 16 residues. Trimming took 2 bases from V and 5 from J; bases not matched to a gene: 10. The germline V gene encodes CDR1 SGHRS and CDR2 YFSETQ. CDR3 region: CASSLLVGTGSETQYF. The DNA of the CDR3 is TGCGCCAGCAGCTTACTGGTAGGGACAGGGAGCGAGACCCAGTACTTC.

The V gene is TRBV7-2, the J gene TRBJ2-4; a weak D match, TRBD2 (5 bases). Trimming removed 5 bases from V and 4 bases from J, with 9 bases in between. This CDR3 comprises 13 residues. CDR1 is SGHTA, CDR2 FQGNSA, per germline. The DNA for the CDR3 is TGTGCCAGCAGCCCGGGAAAGAAAAACATTCAGTACTTC. This encodes CASSPGKKNIQYF.

The chain recombines TRBV5-1 with TRBJ1-4; TRBD1 is a possible D gene (5 bases). Germline V gives CDR1 SGHRS, CDR2 YFSETQ. V lost 5 bases and J 3 bases, leaving 11 bases between the germline ends. The CDR3 contains 14 residues. CDR3 protein: CASRLGGSNEKLFF. Written as DNA, the CDR3 is TGCGCCAGCAGACTGGGGGGTTCTAATGAAAAACTGTTTTTT.

The chain combines TRBV2 with TRBJ2-5, with D perhaps matching TRBD1 (5 bases). V lost 8 bases and J lost 2, with 18 bases in between. This CDR3 is 15 amino acids long. Looked up from germline, CDR1 is SNHLY and CDR2 is FYNNEI. CDR3 DNA sequence: TGTGCCAGCTCCCGCATCCAGGGTCCTCAAGAGACCCAGTACTTC. Encoded protein: CASSRIQGPQETQYF.

A few counts support this clone. CDR3 sequence (DNA): TGCGCCAGCACGACAACAGGGTCTGGTGACACTGAAGCTTTCTTT. Translation gives CASTTTGSGDTEAFF. The chain links TRBV4-3 to TRBJ1-1; possible D gene TRBD1, 6 bases. CDR3 length: 15 residues. The germline gives CDR1 LGHNA, CDR2 YSLEER. The V end lost 7 bases, the J end lost 3 bases, and 18 bases lay between the germline ends.

V usage is TRBV11-2 and J usage is TRBJ1-4; weak D call: TRBD1 (5 bases). Germline V CDR1 and CDR2: SGHAT, FQNNGV. The V end was cut by 3 bases, the J end by 2 bases, with 7 bases between. This CDR3 is built from 14 residues. CDR3 DNA: TGTGCCAGCAGCTTCCGGGGGACTAATGAAAAACTGTTTTTT. It specifies CASSFRGTNEKLFF. Full variable domain (missing parts from reference TRBV11-2 and TRBJ1-4): EAGVAQSPRYKIIEKRQSVAFWCNPISGHATLYWYQQILGQGPKLLIQFQNNGVVDDSQLPKDRFSAERLKGVDSTLKIQPAKLEDSAVYLCASSFRGTNEKLFFGSGTQLSVL.

The rearrangement links TRBV10-3 to TRBJ1-2, with TRBD1 identical over 7 bases. There are 14 residues in the CDR3. The germline CDR1 and CDR2 sequences are ENHRY and SYGVKD. Losses at the gene ends were 4 bases for V and 2 bases for J; bases not matched to a gene: 4. CDR3 residues: CAISGQTGNYGYTF. DNA for the CDR3: TGTGCCATCAGTGGCCAGACAGGGAACTATGGCTACACCTTC.

The CDR3, as DNA: TGTGCCAGCAGCTTAAAATACGGACAGGGGTTGAGGGGCTACACCTTC. Translated, it gives CASSLKYGQGLRGYTF. This chain joins TRBV7-3 and TRBJ1-2, with 9 bases identical to TRBD1. After removal of 1 base from V and 8 bases from J, the junction contained 11 bases not matched to a gene. The CDR3 is 16 residues long. Looked up from germline, CDR1 is SGHTA and CDR2 is FQGTGA.

The V call is TRBV12-5, the J call TRBJ1-1; tentative D call: TRBD1 (5 bases). The V and J ends lost 4 bases and 0 bases respectively, with 9 bases between them. Germline V lookup: CDR1 LGHNT, CDR2 FRNRAP. CDR3 size: 14 residues. The CDR3 DNA follows: TGTGCTAGTGGTTGGGGCTCAATGAACACTGAAGCTTTCTTT. This encodes CASGWGSMNTEAFF.

V is TRBV9 and J is TRBJ1-3, with TRBD1 matching 7 bases. J gave up 4 bases and V 0 bases, and 4 bases lay outside the gene matches. The germline gives CDR1 SGDLS, CDR2 YYNGEE. This CDR3 comprises 15 residues. The CDR3 nucleotides are TGTGCCAGCAGCGTAGAGACAGGGAGGGGAAACACCATATATTTT. It yields the protein CASSVETGRGNTIYF.

The genes are TRBV27 and TRBJ2-1; TRBD2 agrees at 8 bases. The CDR3 consists of 19 residues. V lost 3 bases and J lost 0; bases outside the gene matches: 13. The germline V gene has CDR1 MNHEY and CDR2 SMNVEV (reference sequence). The chain's CDR3 is CASSFRLAGLLSSYNEQFF. The CDR3 coding sequence is TGTGCCAGCAGTTTTCGGCTAGCGGGTCTCCTAAGCTCCTACAATGAGCAGTTCTTC.